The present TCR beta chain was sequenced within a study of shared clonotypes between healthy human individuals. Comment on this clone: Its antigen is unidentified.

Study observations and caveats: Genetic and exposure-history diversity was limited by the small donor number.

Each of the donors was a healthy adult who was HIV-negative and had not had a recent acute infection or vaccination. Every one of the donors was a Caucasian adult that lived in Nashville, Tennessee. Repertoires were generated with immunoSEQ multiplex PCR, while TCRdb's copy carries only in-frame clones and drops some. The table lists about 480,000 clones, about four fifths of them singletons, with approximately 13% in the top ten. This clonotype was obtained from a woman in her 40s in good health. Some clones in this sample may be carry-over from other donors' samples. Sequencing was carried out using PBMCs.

CDR3 bases: TGCGCCAGCAGCACCATTCGGGGGGCCAACGTCCTGACTTTC. This sequence encodes CASSTIRGANVLTF. The genes are TRBV5-1 and TRBJ2-6; D gene ambiguous. This CDR3 region has 14 residues. Looked up from germline, CDR1 is SGHRS and CDR2 is YFSETQ. Trimming took 4 bases from V and 4 from J, leaving 9 bases between them.